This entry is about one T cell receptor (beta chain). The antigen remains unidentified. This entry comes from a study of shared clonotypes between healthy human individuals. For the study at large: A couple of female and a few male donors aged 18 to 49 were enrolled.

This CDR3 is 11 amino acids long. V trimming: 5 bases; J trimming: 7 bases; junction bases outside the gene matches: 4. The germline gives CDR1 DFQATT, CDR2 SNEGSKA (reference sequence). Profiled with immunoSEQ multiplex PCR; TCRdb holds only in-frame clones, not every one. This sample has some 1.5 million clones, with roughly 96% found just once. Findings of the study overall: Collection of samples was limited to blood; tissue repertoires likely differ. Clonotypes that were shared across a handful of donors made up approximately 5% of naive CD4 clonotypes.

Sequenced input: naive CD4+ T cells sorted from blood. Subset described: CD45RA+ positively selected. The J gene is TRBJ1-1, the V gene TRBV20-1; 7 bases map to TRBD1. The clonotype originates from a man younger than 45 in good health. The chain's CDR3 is CSADRDSEAFF. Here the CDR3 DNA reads TGCAGTGCTGACCGGGACAGTGAAGCTTTCTTT.